These 11 T cell receptor beta chains came from one sample sequenced in a study of blood T cell repertoires in COVID-19. The method was immunoSEQ multiplex PCR; TCRdb's version includes in-frame clones alone and lacks a portion of them. The data contain tens of thousands of clones, roughly 88% of them singletons. The sample comprised peripheral blood. The receptor source for this set is a man aged 45-60 years with COVID-19, enrolled during active disease.

The rearrangement uses TRBV7-2 and TRBJ2-5; a weak D match, TRBD1 (5 bases). This CDR3 contains 12 residues. The ends were cut back, 4 bases at V and 7 bases at J, with 10 bases in the middle. The germline CDR1 and CDR2 sequences are SGHTA and FQGNSA. CDR3 residues: CASSYERGTQYF. The CDR3 coding sequence is TGTGCCAGCAGCTATGAAAGGGGGACCCAGTACTTC. Supplemented by reference TRBV7-2 and TRBJ2-5, the full variable domain reads GAGVSQSPSNKVTEKGKDVELRCDPISGHTALYWYRQSLGQGLEFLIYFQGNSAPDKSGLPSDRFSAERTGGSVSTLTIQRTQQEDSAVYLCASSYERGTQYFGPGTRLLVL.

This clone was observed a few times. The J gene is TRBJ1-5, the V gene TRBV6-1; 9 bases match TRBD1. The trim removed 4 bases at V and 2 bases at J, leaving 9 bases unmatched. This CDR3 spans 17 amino acids. The V gene's germline CDR1 is MNHNS and CDR2 SASEGT. The CDR3 region is CASSGQGGPGGNQPQHF. CDR3 nucleotide sequence: TGTGCCAGCAGTGGACAGGGGGGCCCTGGGGGCAATCAGCCCCAGCATTTT.

This chain joins TRBV19 and TRBJ2-5; 9 bases are a match to TRBD1. V was pared by 4 bases and J by 7 bases, with 13 bases of the junction left unmatched. The germline V gene encodes CDR1 LNHDA and CDR2 SQIVND (reference sequence). CDR3 length: 16 amino acids. The CDR3 nucleotides are TGTGCCAGTAGTAGCACAGGGGGCGCGGGCCACATGACCCAGTACTTC. Its protein is CASSSTGGAGHMTQYF.

The chain uses TRBV24-1 and TRBJ2-3; D possibly corresponds to TRBD1 (6 bases). With 7 bases removed from V and 3 bases from J, the gap between germline ends came to 10 bases. CDR3 size: 13 residues. Germline V gene lookup returns CDR1 KGHDR and CDR2 SFDVKD. The chain's CDR3 is CATRQTGTDTQYF. DNA of the CDR3: TGTGCCACCAGGCAAACAGGGACAGATACGCAGTATTTT.

CDR3 nucleotide sequence: TGTGCCAGCAGAGAGACTAGCACCGGGGAGCTGTTTTTT. It codes for CASRETSTGELFF. V and J are TRBV6-5 and TRBJ2-2; D might be TRBD2 (6 bases). Trimming removed 6 bases at V and 4 bases at J, with 9 bases between. This CDR3 has 13 residues. Looked up from germline, CDR1 is MNHEY and CDR2 is SVGAGI.

J is TRBJ1-5 and V is TRBV5-4, with D hard to call. The CDR3 covers 17 residues. The germline V gene has CDR1 SGHNT and CDR2 YYREEE (reference sequence). Trimming removed 0 bases from V and 0 bases from J, with 13 bases in between. This CDR3 is CASSLAGSGYSNQPQHF. In DNA, the CDR3 is TGTGCCAGCAGCTTGGCGGGGTCCGGGTATAGCAATCAGCCCCAGCATTTT.

The V gene is TRBV6-5, the J gene TRBJ1-2, with a tentative D call TRBD1 (6 bases). The length of the CDR3 is 11 residues. In germline, CDR1 is MNHEY, CDR2 SVGAGI. V was pared by 8 bases and J by 6 bases, with 10 bases between. CDR3 nucleotide sequence: TGTGCCAGCCGGACAGCGGATGGCTACACCTTC. Translated, it gives CASRTADGYTF.

The genes are TRBV6-1 and TRBJ2-7; TRBD1 might be the D (5 bases). Germline values: CDR1 MNHNS, CDR2 SASEGT. The CDR3 extends over 14 amino acids. Between the trimmed V and J ends, which lost 1 base and 6 bases, there was a span of 13 bases. DNA for the CDR3: TGTGCCAGCAGTGAAGAAAGGGGCTCGGGCGAGCAGTACTTC. It yields the protein CASSEERGSGEQYF.

This clone is a singleton in its sample. The gene calls are TRBV4-2 and TRBJ1-5; 8 bases are a match to TRBD1. This CDR3 contains 17 residues. Germline V gene sequence: CDR1 LGHNA, CDR2 YNFKEQ. J lost 7 bases, V lost 3 bases, and 14 bases had no gene match. The CDR3 region has the DNA TGTGCCAGCAGCCAGGCCGGACAGGGAGGTCAGCACCAGCCCCAGCATTTT. Its protein product is CASSQAGQGGQHQPQHF.

The chain recombines TRBV7-8 with TRBJ1-2; 10 positions match TRBD1. J lost 1 base, V lost 8 bases, and 10 bases had no gene match. This CDR3 contains 16 residues. Germline assignment: CDR1 SGHVS and CDR2 FQNEAQ. CDR3 loop: CASGSGGTGVNYGYTF. The CDR3 DNA reads TGTGCCAGCGGTTCTGGCGGGACAGGGGTTAACTATGGCTACACCTTC.

The chain couples TRBV9 to TRBJ2-3, with 12 bases matching TRBD2. J was trimmed by 0 bases and V by 4 bases; bases with no gene match: 6. The CDR3 has 17 amino acids. Germline V CDR1 and CDR2: SGDLS, YYNGEE. The CDR3 protein is CASSFSGTSGSTDTQYF. The CDR3 DNA reads TGTGCCAGCAGCTTTTCCGGGACTAGCGGGAGCACAGATACGCAGTATTTT.